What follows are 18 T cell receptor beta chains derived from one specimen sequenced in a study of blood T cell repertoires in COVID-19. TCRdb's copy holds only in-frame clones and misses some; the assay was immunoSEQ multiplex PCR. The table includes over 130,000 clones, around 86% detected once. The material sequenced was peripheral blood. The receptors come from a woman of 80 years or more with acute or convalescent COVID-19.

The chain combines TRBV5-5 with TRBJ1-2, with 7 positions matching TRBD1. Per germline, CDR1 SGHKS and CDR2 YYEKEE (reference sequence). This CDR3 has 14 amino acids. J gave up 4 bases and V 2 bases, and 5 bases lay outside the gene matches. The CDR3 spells CASSFSRGAYGYTF. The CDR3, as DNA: TGTGCCAGCAGCTTCTCCAGGGGGGCCTATGGCTACACCTTC.

The CDR3: CASSPRLAGTSYEQYF. DNA for the CDR3: TGTGCCAGCTCACCACGACTAGCGGGAACATCCTACGAGCAGTACTTC. V is TRBV18 and J is TRBJ2-7; 11 bases line up with TRBD2. The germline V gene has CDR1 KGHSH and CDR2 LQKENI. The CDR3 length is 16 residues. Unmatched junction bases numbered 3, after V lost 1 base and J lost 1 base.

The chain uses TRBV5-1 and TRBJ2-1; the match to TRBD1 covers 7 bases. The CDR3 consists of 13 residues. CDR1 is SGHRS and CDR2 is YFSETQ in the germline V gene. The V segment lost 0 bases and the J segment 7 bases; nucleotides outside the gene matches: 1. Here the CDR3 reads CASSLGRGNEQFF. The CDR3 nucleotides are TGCGCCAGCAGCTTGGGCAGGGGGAATGAGCAGTTCTTC.

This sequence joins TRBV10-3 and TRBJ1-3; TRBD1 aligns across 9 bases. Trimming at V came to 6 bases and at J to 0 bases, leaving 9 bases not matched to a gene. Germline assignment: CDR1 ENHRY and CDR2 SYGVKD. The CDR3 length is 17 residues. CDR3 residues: CAISLRPGQGSGNTIYF. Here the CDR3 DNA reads TGTGCCATCAGCCTGAGACCGGGACAGGGCTCTGGAAACACCATATATTTT.

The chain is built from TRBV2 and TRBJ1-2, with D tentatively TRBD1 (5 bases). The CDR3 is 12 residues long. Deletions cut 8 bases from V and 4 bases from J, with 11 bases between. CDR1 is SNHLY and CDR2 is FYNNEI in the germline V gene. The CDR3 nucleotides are TGTGCCAGCGTTAGGGGCGGCTATGGCTACACCTTC. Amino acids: CASVRGGYGYTF.

The CDR3, as DNA: TGTGCCAGCTCACCGGACAGGAAATATGGCTACACCTTC. This encodes CASSPDRKYGYTF. V gene TRBV18 combines with J gene TRBJ1-2, with 7 bases fitting TRBD1. Germline CDR1 is KGHSH and CDR2 is LQKENI. V gave up 3 bases and J gave up 5 bases; unmatched junction bases: 3. The CDR3 is 13 amino acids.

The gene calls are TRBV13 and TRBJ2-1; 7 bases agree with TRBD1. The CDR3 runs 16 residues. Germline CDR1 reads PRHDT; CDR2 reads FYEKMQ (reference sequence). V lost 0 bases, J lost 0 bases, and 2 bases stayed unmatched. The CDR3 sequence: CASSLGDRVSYNEQFF. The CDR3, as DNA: TGTGCCAGCAGCTTAGGCGACAGGGTCTCCTACAATGAGCAGTTCTTC.

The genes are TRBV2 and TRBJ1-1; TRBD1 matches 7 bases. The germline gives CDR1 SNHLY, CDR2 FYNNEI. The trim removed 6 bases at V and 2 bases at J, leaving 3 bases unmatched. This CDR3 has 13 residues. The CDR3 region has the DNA TGTGCCAGCAGGGGACAGCCAAACACTGAAGCTTTCTTT. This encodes CASRGQPNTEAFF.

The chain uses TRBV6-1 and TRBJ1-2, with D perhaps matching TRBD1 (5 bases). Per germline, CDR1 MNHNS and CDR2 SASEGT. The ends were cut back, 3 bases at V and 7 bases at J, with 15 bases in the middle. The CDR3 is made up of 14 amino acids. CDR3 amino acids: CASSEWTGRGGYTF. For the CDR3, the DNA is TGTGCCAGCAGTGAGTGGACCGGAAGGGGTGGCTACACCTTC.

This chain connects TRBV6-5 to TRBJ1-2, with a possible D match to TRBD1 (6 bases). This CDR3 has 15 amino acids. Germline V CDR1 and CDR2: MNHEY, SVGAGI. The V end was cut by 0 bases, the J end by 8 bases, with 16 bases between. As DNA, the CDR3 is TGTGCCAGCAGTTACTCAACAGGGATTAGGGTCGGCTACACCTTC. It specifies CASSYSTGIRVGYTF.

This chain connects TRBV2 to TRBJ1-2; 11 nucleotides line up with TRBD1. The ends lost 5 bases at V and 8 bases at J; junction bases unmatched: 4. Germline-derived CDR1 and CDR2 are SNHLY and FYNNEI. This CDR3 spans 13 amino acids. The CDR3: CASSPDRGLGYTF. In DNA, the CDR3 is TGTGCCAGCAGTCCGGACAGGGGGCTCGGCTACACCTTC.

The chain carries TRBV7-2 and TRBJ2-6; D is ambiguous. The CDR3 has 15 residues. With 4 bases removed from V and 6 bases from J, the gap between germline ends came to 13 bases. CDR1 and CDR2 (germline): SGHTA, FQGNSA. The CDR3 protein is CASSSKSLSANVLTF. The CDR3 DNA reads TGTGCCAGCAGCTCCAAATCACTGTCGGCCAACGTCCTGACTTTC.

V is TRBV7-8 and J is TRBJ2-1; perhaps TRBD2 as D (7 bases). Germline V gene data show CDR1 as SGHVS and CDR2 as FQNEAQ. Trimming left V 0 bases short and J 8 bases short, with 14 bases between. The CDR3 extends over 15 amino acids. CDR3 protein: CASSLAGGADHEQFF. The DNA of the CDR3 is TGTGCCAGCAGCTTAGCGGGGGGGGCCGACCATGAGCAGTTCTTC.

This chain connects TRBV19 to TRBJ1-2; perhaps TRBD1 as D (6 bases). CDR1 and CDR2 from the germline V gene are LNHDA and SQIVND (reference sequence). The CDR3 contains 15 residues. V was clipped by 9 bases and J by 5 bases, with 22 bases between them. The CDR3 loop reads CASRGVHRDLYGYTF. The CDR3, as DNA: TGTGCCAGCCGGGGGGTCCACAGGGACCTGTATGGCTACACCTTC. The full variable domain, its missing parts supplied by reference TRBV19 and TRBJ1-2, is DGGITQSPKYLFRKEGQNVTLSCEQNLNHDAMYWYRQDPGQGLRLIYYSQIVNDFQKGDIAEGYSVSREKKESFPLTVTSAQKNPTAFYLCASRGVHRDLYGYTFGSGTRLTVV.

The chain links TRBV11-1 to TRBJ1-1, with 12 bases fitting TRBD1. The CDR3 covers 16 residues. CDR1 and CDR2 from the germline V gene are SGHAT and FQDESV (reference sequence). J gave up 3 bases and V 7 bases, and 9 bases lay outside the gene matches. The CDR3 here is CASTLGQGAGDTEAFF. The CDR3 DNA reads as TGTGCCAGCACCCTGGGACAGGGGGCAGGGGACACTGAAGCTTTCTTT. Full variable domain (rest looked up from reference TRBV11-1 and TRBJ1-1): EAEVAQSPRYKITEKSQAVAFWCDPISGHATLYWYRQILGQGPELLVQFQDESVVDDSQLPKDRFSAERLKGVDSTLKIQPAELGDSAMYLCASTLGQGAGDTEAFFGQGTRLTVV.

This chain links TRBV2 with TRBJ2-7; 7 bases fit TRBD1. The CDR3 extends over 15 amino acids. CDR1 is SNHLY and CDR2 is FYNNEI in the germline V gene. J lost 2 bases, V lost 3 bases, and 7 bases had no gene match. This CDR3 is CASSDPPGTAYEQYF. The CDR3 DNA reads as TGTGCCAGCAGTGATCCCCCCGGGACAGCCTACGAGCAGTACTTC.

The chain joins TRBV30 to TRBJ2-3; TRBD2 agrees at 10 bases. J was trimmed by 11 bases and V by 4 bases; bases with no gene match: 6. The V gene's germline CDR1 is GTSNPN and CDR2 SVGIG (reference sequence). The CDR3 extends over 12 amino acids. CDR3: CAWTPTSGKQYF. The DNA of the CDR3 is TGTGCCTGGACTCCTACTAGCGGGAAGCAGTATTTT.

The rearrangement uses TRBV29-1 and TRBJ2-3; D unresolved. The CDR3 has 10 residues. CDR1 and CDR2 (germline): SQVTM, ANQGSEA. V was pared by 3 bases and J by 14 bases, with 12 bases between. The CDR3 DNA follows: TGCAGCGTTGATCCGTCCCCCTCGTATTTT. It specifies CSVDPSPSYF.